The rows below give T cell receptor beta chains drawn from one sample of a study of OX40 agonist ivuxolimab in advanced cancers. Clones were read by immunoSEQ multiplex PCR, and TCRdb kept only the in-frame ones, dropping some. The sample records 37,000 or so clones, 78% being singletons. This specimen was CD4+ or CD8+ T cells sorted from blood, taken in a trial of the OX40 agonist ivuxolimab. These receptors were collected from an adult with an advanced solid tumor such as melanoma, head and neck, liver or kidney cancer. Each CDR3 is given with its conserved first and last residue. A D gene is named only where the DNA matches it firmly. Rows may omit the clone size; those that give it use once, few, many or a size class.

clone_size j_call d_call v_call cdr3_aa cdr3_nt
- TRBJ2-1 TRBD2 TRBV30 CAWSGMAGDYNEQFF TGTGCCTGGAGTGGAATGGCGGGAGACTACAATGAGCAGTTCTTC
- TRBJ1-2 - TRBV9 CASSVRVNYGYTF TGTGCCAGCAGCGTACGGGTGAACTATGGCTACACCTTC
- TRBJ2-2 - TRBV27 CASSPWTDTGELFF TGTGCCAGCAGTCCATGGACAGACACCGGGGAGCTGTTTTTT
- TRBJ2-3 TRBD2 TRBV5-6 CASKGLAGEYSSTDTQYF TGTGCCAGCAAGGGACTAGCGGGGGAGTACTCTAGCACAGATACGCAGTATTTT
once TRBJ2-3 TRBD2 TRBV5-5 CASSKASGVTDTQYF TGTGCCAGCAGCAAGGCTAGCGGGGTCACAGATACGCAGTATTTT
- TRBJ2-5 TRBD1 TRBV5-4 CASSLGPGQETQYF TGTGCCAGCAGCTTGGGTCCGGGACAGGAGACCCAGTACTTC
- TRBJ2-7 TRBD1 TRBV7-2 CASSSSVSTGNYEQYF TGTGCCAGCAGCTCCAGTGTTTCGACAGGGAACTACGAGCAGTACTTC
- TRBJ1-2 TRBD1 TRBV9 CASSATGNYGYTF TGTGCCAGCAGCGCGACAGGGAACTATGGCTACACCTTC
- TRBJ2-3 TRBD2 TRBV4-2 CASSRIAGGETDTQYF TGTGCCAGCAGCCGGATAGCGGGGGGGGAAACAGATACGCAGTATTTT
- TRBJ2-1 - TRBV11-2 CASSFDPSGYNEQFF TGTGCCAGCAGCTTTGACCCCTCGGGCTACAATGAGCAGTTCTTC
- TRBJ1-3 - TRBV11-3 CASSLLLLVDGGLGNTIYF TGTGCCAGCAGCTTACTTTTGTTGGTAGATGGGGGGTTGGGAAACACCATATATTTT
- TRBJ1-1 TRBD1 TRBV5-1 CASSLARGAKTEAFF TGCGCCAGCAGCTTGGCCAGGGGGGCAAAGACTGAAGCTTTCTTT
- TRBJ1-4 TRBD1 TRBV12-5 CASGTGSFGISANEKLFF TGTGCTAGTGGGACAGGGAGTTTCGGTATTTCAGCTAATGAAAAACTGTTTTTT
- TRBJ1-1 - TRBV29-1 CSVAPRTTNTEAFF TGCAGCGTTGCTCCACGGACCACGAACACTGAAGCTTTCTTT
once TRBJ1-4 - TRBV11-2 CASSRGATNEKLFF TGTGCCAGCAGCCGCGGGGCAACTAATGAAAAACTGTTTTTT
- TRBJ2-7 TRBD1 TRBV16 CASSPSGTGLNEQYF TGTGCCAGCAGCCCTTCCGGGACAGGTCTGAACGAGCAGTACTTC
- TRBJ1-3 - TRBV5-4 CASSLVGTSGNTIYF TGTGCCAGCAGCTTGGTCGGCACCTCGGGAAACACCATATATTTT
- TRBJ2-5 TRBD1 TRBV28 CASSSGDRGETQYF TGTGCCAGCAGTAGCGGGGACAGGGGAGAGACCCAGTACTTC
- TRBJ2-5 - TRBV27 CASSSYTGETQYF TGTGCCAGCAGTTCATACACAGGGGAGACCCAGTACTTC
- TRBJ2-7 TRBD1 TRBV7-8 CASDLRRDSYEQYF TGTGCCAGCGACTTGAGAAGGGACAGCTACGAGCAGTACTTC
- TRBJ1-5 - TRBV4-3 CASSQDRGQPQHF TGCGCCAGCAGCCAAGATCGGGGCCAGCCCCAGCATTTT
- TRBJ2-3 - TRBV4-2 CASSPPPGRYTDTQYF TGTGCCAGCAGCCCCCCTCCCGGGAGATACACAGATACGCAGTATTTT
- TRBJ1-6 - TRBV5-4 CASSFEANSPLHF TGTGCCAGCAGCTTCGAGGCCAATTCACCCCTCCACTTT
- TRBJ1-4 TRBD1 TRBV19 CASSIPTSLWAGGEKLFF TGTGCCAGTAGTATCCCGACGAGTCTCTGGGCAGGGGGCGAAAAACTGTTTTTT
few TRBJ2-7 TRBD2 TRBV27 CASSLSAGAYEQYF TGTGCCAGCAGTTTATCGGCGGGAGCCTACGAGCAGTACTTC
once TRBJ1-4 TRBD1 TRBV7-9 CASSPTGAGGEKLFF TGTGCCAGCAGCCCAACAGGGGCTGGGGGTGAAAAACTGTTTTTT
- TRBJ2-7 - TRBV4-1 CASSREGTALYEQYF TGCGCCAGCAGCCGAGAAGGGACTGCACTCTACGAGCAGTACTTC
few TRBJ2-1 TRBD1 TRBV7-2 CASSSTGDRYNEQFF TGTGCCAGCAGCTCTACAGGGGATAGGTACAATGAGCAGTTCTTC
- TRBJ2-1 TRBD2 TRBV6-5 CASSLAGAYNEQFF TGTGCCAGCAGCTTAGCGGGAGCCTACAATGAGCAGTTCTTC
- TRBJ1-1 - TRBV7-9 CASSPRDRALMFF TGTGCCAGCAGCCCCCGGGACCGAGCTTTGATGTTCTTT
- TRBJ2-3 - TRBV29-1 CSVYSSRADTQYF TGCAGCGTTTACTCCAGCAGGGCAGATACGCAGTATTTT
- TRBJ1-1 - TRBV5-6 CASSLVFDYTEAFF TGTGCCAGCAGCTTGGTTTTTGATTACACTGAAGCTTTCTTT